The 28 T cell receptor beta chains given below trace back to one sample, sequenced in a study of cytomegalovirus exposure and HLA in healthy donors. The PCR contained 60 Vbeta and 13 Jbeta primers. The assay was immunoSEQ multiplex PCR, and TCRdb's table has in-frame clones only and misses some. Of around 130,000 clones in the sample, 80% to 85% are singletons; the top ten hold about 1.2%. The specimen was PBMCs. The receptors shown here come from a boy aged 5 to 17 in good health and CMV-seronegative.

The chain couples TRBV6-5 to TRBJ2-1, with D hard to call. Trimming stripped 4 bases from V and 9 bases from J, with 13 bases between. From germline, CDR1 is MNHEY and CDR2 SVGAGI. The CDR3 length is 13 residues. The CDR3 region has the DNA TGTGCCAGCAGTTCCCTGAGGTCAGCTGAGCAGTTCTTC. Protein sequence: CASSSLRSAEQFF.

This chain uses TRBV30 with TRBJ2-7; 8 bases are a match to TRBD1. The CDR3 is 14 amino acids. Trimming at V came to 2 bases and at J to 5 bases, leaving 8 bases not matched to a gene. The germline V gene has CDR1 GTSNPN and CDR2 SVGIG (reference sequence). The CDR3 reads CAWSSADRGNEQYF. In nucleotides, the CDR3 is TGTGCCTGGAGTTCAGCCGACAGGGGAAACGAGCAGTACTTC.

The V gene is TRBV5-1, the J gene TRBJ2-7, with 7 nucleotides matching TRBD1. Per germline, CDR1 SGHRS and CDR2 YFSETQ. Trimming at V came to 2 bases and at J to 1 base, leaving 6 bases not matched to a gene. This CDR3 has 15 residues. CDR3 bases: TGCGCCAGCAGCTTCGGCGACAGGGATTCCTACGAGCAGTACTTC. Protein product: CASSFGDRDSYEQYF. Drawing the rest from reference TRBV5-1 and TRBJ2-7, the complete variable domain is KAGVTQTPRYLIKTRGQQVTLSCSPISGHRSVSWYQQTPGQGLQFLFEYFSETQRNKGNFPGRFSGRQFSNSRSEMNVSTLELGDSALYLCASSFGDRDSYEQYFGPGTRLTVT.

J is TRBJ1-4 and V is TRBV18; 7 nucleotides align to TRBD1. CDR3 length equals 15 residues. The V segment lost 4 bases and the J segment 0 bases; nucleotides outside the gene matches: 2. Germline assignment: CDR1 KGHSH and CDR2 LQKENI. The CDR3 nucleotides are TGTGCCAGCTCACGACAGGGTGCAACTAATGAAAAACTGTTTTTT. Translation gives CASSRQGATNEKLFF. Full variable domain (remainder filled in from reference TRBV18 and TRBJ1-4): NAGVMQNPRHLVRRRGQEARLRCSPMKGHSHVYWYRQLPEEGLKFMVYLQKENIIDESGMPKERFSAEFPKEGPSILRIQQVVRGDSAAYFCASSRQGATNEKLFFGSGTQLSVL.

DNA of the CDR3: TGTGCCAGCAGCGGTACAGGGAATAATCGCTACGAGCAGTACTTC. It codes for CASSGTGNNRYEQYF. The rearrangement uses TRBV7-2 and TRBJ2-7, with TRBD1 as a possible D gene (6 bases). Germline V gene lookup returns CDR1 SGHTA and CDR2 FQGNSA. This CDR3 has 15 residues. V lost 5 bases and J lost 3, with 17 bases in between.

The rearrangement joins TRBV11-2 to TRBJ1-2; D is unclear. The CDR3 sequence is 13 residues long. V was trimmed by 5 bases and J by 5 bases, leaving 12 bases between them. Germline V gene data show CDR1 as SGHAT and CDR2 as FQNNGV. The chain's CDR3 is CASSPTTAYGYTF. The CDR3 DNA reads TGTGCCAGCAGCCCCACAACAGCTTATGGCTACACCTTC.

This clone was counted a single time. The gene calls are TRBV2 and TRBJ2-2; TRBD2 aligns across 7 bases. CDR3 length equals 16 residues. The germline V gene has CDR1 SNHLY and CDR2 FYNNEI. J lost 5 bases, V lost 2 bases, and 8 bases had no gene match. The CDR3 is CASSERRREITGELFF. For the CDR3, the DNA is TGTGCCAGCAGTGAACGGCGGCGGGAGATTACCGGGGAGCTGTTTTTT. The full variable domain, rest sourced from reference TRBV2 and TRBJ2-2, is EPEVTQTPSHQVTQMGQEVILRCVPISNHLYFYWYRQILGQKVEFLVSFYNNEISEKSEIFDDQFSVERPDGSNFTLKIRSTKLEDSAMYFCASSERRREITGELFFGEGSRLTVL.

The chain links TRBV14 to TRBJ2-7; TRBD2 is a possible D gene (5 bases). CDR1 is SGHDN and CDR2 is FVKESK in the germline V gene. The CDR3 totals 13 residues. Trimming shortened V by 0 bases and J by 5 bases, and 8 bases separated the two germline ends. CDR3 nucleotide sequence: TGTGCCAGCAGCCAAGATCTAGCAGACGAGCAGTACTTC. This codes for CASSQDLADEQYF.

The chain recombines TRBV27 with TRBJ1-1; TRBD1 might be the D (6 bases). The CDR3 sequence is 17 residues long. Germline V gives CDR1 MNHEY, CDR2 SMNVEV (reference sequence). Between the trimmed V and J ends, which lost 2 bases and 7 bases, there was a span of 23 bases. The CDR3 is CASSLQGPGQGINEAFF. CDR3 nucleotides: TGTGCCAGCAGTTTACAGGGGCCGGGGCAGGGGATTAATGAAGCTTTCTTT.

This chain links TRBV5-6 with TRBJ1-1, with D maybe TRBD1 (6 bases). The germline V gene encodes CDR1 SGHDT and CDR2 YYEEEE. Between the trimmed V and J ends, which lost 2 bases and 6 bases, there was a span of 11 bases. The CDR3 totals 13 residues. The DNA of the CDR3 is TGTGCCAGCAGCTTCGGACAGACGCCTGAAGCTTTCTTT. Translating gives CASSFGQTPEAFF.

The J gene is TRBJ2-7, the V gene TRBV10-3, with 7 positions matching TRBD2. Germline V CDR1 and CDR2: ENHRY, SYGVKD. The CDR3 contains 16 residues. V lost 0 bases, J lost 2 bases, and 7 bases stayed unmatched. The CDR3, as DNA: TGTGCCATCAGTGAGTCAACGGGAGGCACCCCCTACGAGCAGTACTTC. This sequence encodes CAISESTGGTPYEQYF.

Concerning this clone: The junction and the germline gene differ at one end; a read error may be behind it. The chain joins TRBV11-3 to TRBJ1-1; D not resolved. The CDR3 spans 14 residues. In germline, CDR1 is SGHNT, CDR2 YENEEA. Here the CDR3 reads CASSLDRGNAEAFF. CDR3 DNA: TGTGCCAGCAGCTTAGATCGCGGGAACGCTGAAGCTTTCTTT.

In DNA, the CDR3 is TGTGCCAGCAGCTCCCGGTACCGGGCTAGCGGGAACAATGAGCAGTTCTTC. It yields the protein CASSSRYRASGNNEQFF. The rearrangement links TRBV7-6 to TRBJ2-1; 9 bases map to TRBD2. The CDR3 is 17 residues long. From germline, CDR1 is SGHVS and CDR2 FNYEAQ. The ends lost 4 bases at V and 5 bases at J; junction bases unmatched: 12.

The chain combines TRBV6-5 with TRBJ2-5, with TRBD1 matching 7 bases. Germline CDR1 MNHEY, CDR2 SVGAGI. This CDR3 comprises 12 residues. V lost 8 bases and J lost 4; bases outside the gene matches: 4. The CDR3 here is CASGRQGETQYF. CDR3 nucleotides: TGTGCCAGCGGGAGACAGGGAGAGACCCAGTACTTC.

The chain joins TRBV2 to TRBJ1-5, with 9 bases matching TRBD1. CDR3 length: 15 residues. CDR1 is SNHLY, CDR2 FYNNEI, per germline. After removal of 5 bases from V and 7 bases from J, the junction contained 9 bases not matched to a gene. The CDR3 loop reads CASSRGTGKGQPQHF. As DNA, the CDR3 is TGTGCCAGCAGTAGGGGGACAGGGAAGGGGCAGCCCCAGCATTTT.

The rearrangement links TRBV2 to TRBJ2-2; 9 bases match TRBD1. The germline gives CDR1 SNHLY, CDR2 FYNNEI. This CDR3 spans 15 amino acids. The V gene end was trimmed by 4 bases and the J gene end by 4 bases; junction bases not matched to a gene: 4. CDR3 nucleotide sequence: TGTGCCAGCAGTGGTGACAGGGGGAGCACCGGGGAGCTGTTTTTT. Encoded protein: CASSGDRGSTGELFF.

CDR3 residues: CASSPGGNQPQHF. The CDR3, as DNA: TGTGCCAGCAGCCCAGGGGGGAATCAGCCCCAGCATTTT. The V gene is TRBV7-9, the J gene TRBJ1-5; 7 positions agree with TRBD1. The CDR3 covers 13 residues. Per germline, CDR1 SEHNR and CDR2 FQNEAQ (reference sequence). J was trimmed by 4 bases and V by 5 bases; bases with no gene match: 2.

The rearrangement uses TRBV19 and TRBJ2-3; the match to TRBD1 covers 9 bases. V lost 8 bases, J lost 4 bases, and 7 bases stayed unmatched. This CDR3 has 14 amino acids. The V gene's germline CDR1 is LNHDA and CDR2 SQIVND (reference sequence). CDR3 sequence (DNA): TGTGCCAGTCGTCTGACAGGGGGACCAGATACGCAGTATTTT. Translated: CASRLTGGPDTQYF.

The V gene is TRBV6-6, the J gene TRBJ2-1; D is perhaps TRBD1 (5 bases). V shed 0 bases and J shed 7 bases, with 7 bases lying between them. Looked up from germline, CDR1 is MNHNY and CDR2 is SVGAGI (reference sequence). The length of the CDR3 is 13 residues. CDR3 DNA: TGTGCCAGCAGTTACTCTCCAGGGAATGAGCAGTTCTTC. Its protein product is CASSYSPGNEQFF.

The chain uses TRBV29-1 and TRBJ2-5, with D possibly TRBD1 on 5 matching bases. The V gene's germline CDR1 is SQVTM and CDR2 ANQGSEA. There are 13 residues in the CDR3. Trimming took off 7 bases at V and 2 bases at J, with 14 bases between the two ends. As DNA, the CDR3 is TGCAGCGGGACACTGCTCCTACAAGAGACCCAGTACTTC. It is translated as CSGTLLLQETQYF.

This clone was observed a few times. The gene calls are TRBV7-9 and TRBJ1-1; TRBD1 is a possible D gene (5 bases). The CDR3 length is 17 residues. Germline CDR1 SEHNR, CDR2 FQNEAQ (reference sequence). With 4 bases removed from V and 0 bases from J, the gap between germline ends came to 18 bases. In DNA form, the CDR3 reads TGTGCCAGCAGCTGGGACTGGAGGGCGGGCCTGAACACTGAAGCTTTCTTT. Translation: CASSWDWRAGLNTEAFF. The entire variable domain, with the rest obtained from reference TRBV7-9 and TRBJ1-1, is as follows: DTGVSQNPRHKITKRGQNVTFRCDPISEHNRLYWYRQTLGQGPEFLTYFQNEAQLEKSRLLSDRFSAERPKGSFSTLEIQRTEQGDSAMYLCASSWDWRAGLNTEAFFGQGTRLTVV.

The rearrangement joins TRBV19 to TRBJ1-5; no firm D call. From germline, CDR1 is LNHDA and CDR2 SQIVND (reference sequence). CDR3 length equals 14 residues. V dropped 1 base and J dropped 1 base, with 5 bases sitting between them. CDR3 coding DNA: TGTGCCAGTAGTATAGCTCAGAGCAATCAGCCCCAGCATTTT. The encoded protein is CASSIAQSNQPQHF.

The chain employs TRBV29-1 and TRBJ2-1, with 13 bases lining up with TRBD2. This CDR3 region has 17 residues. Per the germline V gene, CDR1 is SQVTM and CDR2 is ANQGSEA. V was pared by 5 bases and J by 0 bases, with 7 bases of the junction left unmatched. CDR3 DNA: TGCAGCGTTATCGCTCGGACTAGCGGGAGCTCCTACAATGAGCAGTTCTTC. This gives the protein CSVIARTSGSSYNEQFF.

The sample holds one count of this clone. The chain has TRBV29-1 and TRBJ2-1, with unresolved D. Trimming cost V 0 bases and J 9 bases, with 15 bases left between them. Germline V CDR1 and CDR2: SQVTM, ANQGSEA. The CDR3 totals 14 residues. The CDR3: CSVEDNYPFSEQFF. CDR3 bases: TGCAGCGTTGAAGATAATTATCCGTTTAGTGAGCAGTTCTTC.

The CDR3 DNA reads as TGTGCCAGCAGTGAAGGAACTAGCGGCGGTGAGCAGTTCTTC. Amino acid sequence: CASSEGTSGGEQFF. J is TRBJ2-1 and V is TRBV6-1, with 8 bases lining up with TRBD2. V lost 1 base to trimming and J lost 9 bases; unmatched junction nucleotides: 5. The germline V gene has CDR1 MNHNS and CDR2 SASEGT. This CDR3 has 14 amino acids.

This chain joins TRBV19 and TRBJ2-4; 7 bases are shared with TRBD1. The V gene's germline CDR1 is LNHDA and CDR2 SQIVND (reference sequence). The CDR3 length is 16 residues. V trimming: 4 bases; J trimming: 0 bases; junction bases outside the gene matches: 6. The CDR3 DNA follows: TGTGCCAGTAGTACTTCGACAGGGAGAGCCAAAAACATTCAGTACTTC. It encodes CASSTSTGRAKNIQYF. The variable domain in full, completed from reference TRBV19 and TRBJ2-4, reads DGGITQSPKYLFRKEGQNVTLSCEQNLNHDAMYWYRQDPGQGLRLIYYSQIVNDFQKGDIAEGYSVSREKKESFPLTVTSAQKNPTAFYLCASSTSTGRAKNIQYFGAGTRLSVL.

This rearrangement joins TRBV9 to TRBJ2-1, with 7 bases that match TRBD1. This CDR3 has 15 residues. Trimming took 0 bases from V and 3 from J; bases not matched to a gene: 3. Germline CDR1 reads SGDLS; CDR2 reads YYNGEE. CDR3: CASSVAGQFYNEQFF. The CDR3 DNA reads TGTGCCAGCAGCGTAGCGGGACAGTTCTACAATGAGCAGTTCTTC. The full variable domain, in which reference TRBV9 and TRBJ2-1 provide the parts outside the CDR3, is DSGVTQTPKHLITATGQRVTLRCSPRSGDLSVYWYQQSLDQGLQFLIQYYNGEERAKGNILERFSAQQFPDLHSELNLSSLELGDSALYFCASSVAGQFYNEQFFGPGTRLTVL.

Only one count was recorded for this clone. The chain employs TRBV7-9 and TRBJ1-1; D call uncertain. Trimming stripped 7 bases from V and 1 base from J, with 19 bases between. This CDR3 spans 16 amino acids. The germline V gene has CDR1 SEHNR and CDR2 FQNEAQ (reference sequence). The CDR3 loop is CASIPSGYGKNTEAFF. The DNA for the CDR3 is TGTGCCAGCATCCCCTCCGGGTACGGGAAGAACACTGAAGCTTTCTTT.